The clone carrying this TCR beta chain has ten or more counts. Its cognate antigen is unknown. These data belong to a study of CD8+CD57+ T cells in acquired aplastic anemia. Profiles of TCR beta VDJ and CDR3 were generated from a genomic DNA template. A single record per CDR3 protein comes from TCRdb applying MiXCR to the reads. The sample consists of about 160,000 distinct CDR3 sequences, 40% to 60% of them appearing once. Findings and limits, study-wide: Comparison of patients with controls identified some 29 shared CD8+ CDR3 sequences.

The CDR3 covers 14 residues. Germline-derived CDR1 and CDR2 are SEHNR and FQNEAQ (reference sequence). Trimming removed 4 bases at V and 5 bases at J, with 12 bases between. CD8+CD57+ cell expansion had been shown by flow cytometry in patients chosen for sequencing. Among the patients, none had received any therapy at the time of blood sampling. Source material: sorted CD4+, CD8+, or CD8+CD57+ T cells (not recorded which) from PBMCs. This chain uses TRBV7-9 with TRBJ1-5, with a possible D match to TRBD1 (6 bases). This TCR was sampled from a human donor with aplastic anemia. CDR3 DNA sequence: TGTGCCAGCAGCTCACAGGGTGTGTATCAGCCCCAGCATTTT. Translation: CASSSQGVYQPQHF.